This paragraph covers one T cell receptor beta chain sequence. The target of this receptor is not known. Base qualities are not recorded, but no much larger clone differs from it by a single base. TCRbeta CDR3 regions were amplified from genomic DNA by means of the immunoSEQ Assay, a bias-controlled multiplex PCR. The authors' analysis ran thus. The number of nucleated cells in each sample was estimated by amplification of reference gene primers within the assay. Sequence reads were collapsed and filtered to measure the absolute abundance of every unique TCRbeta CDR3 rearrangement. Productive Simpson clonality was computed per sample as the square root of Simpson's diversity index over productive rearrangements. The table comes from immuneACCESS by way of TCRdb, which keeps in-frame sequences with V and J called. Part of the clones is missing from these tables; in studies checked, under half for an unresolved V gene and the rest for unknown reasons. V and J calls and clone size are copied from that table; D and trimming were computed from the DNA. The table for this sample lists 270,000 or so clones; about 87% of them were counted only once. The top ten clones comprise 0.95% to 1.5% of the sample.

These data are taken from a study of blood T cell repertoires in COVID-19 (dated by TCRdb to 2020 to 2021). About the investigation overall: The collaborator samples originated in the United States, Italy and Spain and spanned the acute and convalescent phases of COVID-19. The samples were drawn from two sources: the first 160 participants of the ongoing ImmuneRACE study, and 950 to 1,500 subjects contributed by 6 global collaborators. Deeply sampled blood TCRbeta repertoires from subjects exposed to, actively infected with, or recovered from COVID-19 were included in the dataset. The prospective study material was composed of cDNA or gDNA derived from T cells, B-cell-depleted T cells, or PBMCs. A freely available public database, intended as a resource for researchers studying the immune response to SARS-CoV-2, is where the repertoires were released. Where HLA class I and class II types were available, the types were taken from metadata supplied by the sample provider, not from assay-based typing. The sample metadata nearly always contained a de-identified subject ID, COVID-19 status, age in years and sex.

Participants in the prospective study were enrolled through a virtual design, were aged about 18 to 90 years, and lived in approximately 25 United States geographic areas. In the prospective study, participants were assigned to cohorts based on the clinical history participants reported in a screening survey and a study questionnaire. Each participant in the prospective study had whole blood, serum and a nasopharyngeal or oropharyngeal swab collected by mobile phlebotomists. Prospective study participants could optionally give additional blood draws and questionnaires over a roughly 2-month period. Before DNA extraction, blood samples from the prospective study were shipped at room temperature or frozen. Results the study describes overall, beyond this receptor: The quantity of clinical and demographic metadata differed by source and by participant and was supplied without curation.

The clonotype comes from a woman aged 40 to 50 with acute COVID-19. Sample: PBMCs or T cells enriched from blood (not recorded which).

The DNA sequence is given as TGTGCCAGCAGCTTAGGGGCCCGAGAAAGCCAGCCCCAGCATTTT. Its amino acids are CASSLGARESQPQHF. The V and J genes are TRBV7-2 and TRBJ1-5, with the D segment identity uncertain. CDR1 and CDR2 are read off the germline V gene as SGHTA and FQGNSA. Cut back by 1 base and 7 bases, the V and J ends lie 14 bases apart. From the cysteine up to the phenylalanine, the CDR3 has a length of 15 residues. The DNA shown is the 45-base CDR3, in frame from base 1.